This is a list of T cell receptor beta chains from one sample in a study of blood T cell repertoires in COVID-19. TCRdb keeps only in-frame clones here, not all; method: immunoSEQ multiplex PCR. The sample includes 50,000 to 75,000 clones, 60% to 85% of them seen just once. The specimen sequenced was peripheral blood. Source of these receptors: a woman of 80 years or more with acute or convalescent COVID-19. The CDR3 runs from the conserved cysteine through the conserved F or W. The D gene is left open where the match is weak. Clone size, where shown, is once, few, many, or a class for clones that have expanded.

d_call	clone_size	v_call	j_call	cdr3_aa	cdr3_nt
-	many	TRBV15	TRBJ2-7	CATSRDRYEQYF	TGTGCCACCAGCAGAGACCGGTACGAGCAGTACTTC
TRBD1	-	TRBV7-3	TRBJ1-6	CASSATGGDSPLHF	TGTGCCAGCAGCGCCACAGGGGGCGATTCACCCCTCCACTTT
-	-	TRBV3-1/TRBV3-2	TRBJ2-2	CASRLQGGELFF	TGTGCCAGCAGACTACAGGGCGGGGAGCTGTTTTTT
-	-	TRBV2	TRBJ1-5	CASSSYRSPQPQHF	TGTGCCAGCAGTTCATACAGGTCCCCGCAGCCCCAGCATTTT
TRBD1	-	TRBV4-1	TRBJ1-6	CASSRSGQENSPLHF	TGCGCCAGCAGCCGATCTGGACAGGAGAATTCACCCCTCCACTTT
TRBD1	-	TRBV19	TRBJ2-6	CASSKTGVSGANVLTF	TGTGCCAGTAGTAAGACAGGGGTTTCTGGGGCCAACGTCCTGACTTTC
-	-	TRBV7-2	TRBJ1-2	CASSSFTGNGYTF	TGTGCCAGCAGCTCCTTTACAGGGAATGGCTACACCTTC
-	-	TRBV28	TRBJ2-6	CASSPGTPAGANVLTF	TGTGCCAGCAGCCCCGGGACACCCGCTGGGGCCAACGTCCTGACTTTC
-	-	TRBV5-6	TRBJ2-3	CASSSETGFGTDTQYF	TGTGCCAGCAGCTCGGAGACAGGTTTCGGCACAGATACGCAGTATTTT
TRBD2	-	TRBV27	TRBJ2-1	CASSSQNGLAGTYNEQFF	TGTGCCAGCAGTTCCCAGAACGGACTAGCGGGCACCTACAATGAGCAGTTCTTC
TRBD2	few	TRBV6-5	TRBJ2-2	CASSYGTSTGELFF	TGTGCCAGCAGTTATGGGACTAGCACCGGGGAGCTGTTTTTT
-	-	TRBV29-1	TRBJ1-1	CSVQPGRGSEVEAFF	TGCAGCGTGCAACCCGGGAGGGGCTCGGAGGTAGAGGCTTTCTTT
TRBD1	-	TRBV28	TRBJ1-4	CASSYRGPNEKLFF	TGTGCCAGCAGTTACAGGGGCCCTAATGAAAAACTGTTTTTT
-	few	TRBV24-1	TRBJ2-2	CATSDSAQANTGELFF	TGTGCCACCAGTGATTCTGCCCAGGCGAACACCGGGGAGCTGTTTTTT
-	once	TRBV3-1/TRBV3-2	TRBJ2-4	CASSQFELAKNIQYF	TGTGCCAGCAGCCAATTCGAACTAGCCAAAAACATTCAGTACTTC
-	-	TRBV6-1	TRBJ2-7	CASSSNLGKSDEQYF	TGTGCCAGCAGTTCCAACTTGGGTAAGAGCGACGAGCAGTACTTC
-	few	TRBV28	TRBJ2-2	CASGRLANTGELFF	TGTGCCAGCGGGAGGCTAGCGAACACCGGGGAGCTGTTTTTT
-	-	TRBV15	TRBJ1-6	CATSRDLSGPLHF	TGTGCCACCAGCAGAGATTTGAGTGGACCCCTCCACTTT
TRBD1	-	TRBV3-1/TRBV3-2	TRBJ1-1	CASSQGGTAMNTEAFF	TGTGCCAGCAGCCAAGGTGGGACAGCAATGAACACTGAAGCTTTCTTT
-	-	TRBV5-1	TRBJ2-6	CASSLELSGSGANVLTF	TGCGCCAGCAGCTTGGAACTCTCGGGGTCTGGGGCCAACGTCCTGACTTTC
-	-	TRBV28	TRBJ1-2	CASSLAAGLGYTF	TGTGCCAGCAGTTTAGCGGCAGGGCTTGGCTACACCTTC
-	-	TRBV7-6	TRBJ1-1	CASSLACRTIVALWGTEAFF	TGTGCCAGCAGCTTAGCGTGCAGGACTATTGTCGCTCTCTGGGGCACTGAAGCTTTCTTT
-	-	TRBV3-1/TRBV3-2	TRBJ2-2	CASISWATGELFF	TGTGCCAGCATCTCCTGGGCCACCGGGGAGCTGTTTTTT
TRBD1	-	TRBV5-4	TRBJ1-5	CASSQGGSNQPQHF	TGTGCCAGCAGTCAGGGGGGTAGCAATCAGCCCCAGCATTTT
TRBD2	few	TRBV11-2	TRBJ2-5	CASSLGRLAGVVGETQYF	TGTGCCAGCAGCTTAGGCCGACTAGCGGGAGTAGTAGGAGAGACCCAGTACTTC
-	-	TRBV20-1	TRBJ2-7	CSAGAPYEQYF	TGCAGTGCTGGGGCCCCTTACGAGCAGTACTTC
-	-	TRBV27	TRBJ1-4	CASSFIREGTNEKLFF	TGTGCCAGCAGTTTCATCCGGGAGGGGACTAATGAAAAACTGTTTTTT
-	-	TRBV2	TRBJ1-4	CASSESQGYEKLFF	TGTGCCAGCAGTGAATCGCAGGGGTATGAAAAACTGTTTTTT
TRBD2	few	TRBV6-5	TRBJ2-2	CASGWTRFTGELFF	TGTGCCAGCGGATGGACTAGATTCACCGGGGAGCTGTTTTTT
-	-	TRBV7-2	TRBJ2-7	CASSLQGPDEQYF	TGTGCCAGCAGCCTACAGGGTCCCGACGAGCAGTACTTC
-	-	TRBV28	TRBJ1-5	CASGYRHQPQHF	TGTGCCAGCGGCTACAGGCATCAGCCCCAGCATTTT
TRBD1	-	TRBV4-3	TRBJ1-6	CASSQAHPQGSPLHF	TGCGCCAGCAGCCAGGCCCATCCACAGGGGTCACCCCTCCACTTT
-	-	TRBV27	TRBJ1-1	CASSSGLGNTEAFF	TGTGCCAGCAGTAGCGGGTTGGGGAACACTGAAGCTTTCTTT